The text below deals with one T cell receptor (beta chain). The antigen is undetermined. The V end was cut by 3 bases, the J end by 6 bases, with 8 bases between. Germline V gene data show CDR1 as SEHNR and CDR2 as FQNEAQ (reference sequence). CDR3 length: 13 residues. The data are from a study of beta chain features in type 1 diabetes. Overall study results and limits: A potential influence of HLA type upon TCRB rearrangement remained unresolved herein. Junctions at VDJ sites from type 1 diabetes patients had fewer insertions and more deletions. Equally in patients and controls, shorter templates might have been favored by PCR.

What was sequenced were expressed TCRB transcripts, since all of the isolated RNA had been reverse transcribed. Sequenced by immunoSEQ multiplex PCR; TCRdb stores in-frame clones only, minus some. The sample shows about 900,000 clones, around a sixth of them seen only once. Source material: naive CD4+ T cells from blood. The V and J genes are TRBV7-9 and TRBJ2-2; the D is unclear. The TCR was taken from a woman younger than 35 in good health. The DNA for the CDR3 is TGTGCCAGCAGCTTCTCGTCTCCCGGGGAGCTGTTTTTT. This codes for CASSFSSPGELFF.